Shown below are 32 T cell receptor beta chains from a single sample sequenced in a study of blood T cell repertoires in COVID-19. Sequenced by immunoSEQ multiplex PCR; TCRdb stores in-frame clones only, minus some. The repertoire includes around 200,000 clones, roughly 78% of them detected once, and 2.5% to 3% sits in the top ten. Sequencing was carried out using peripheral blood. These receptors all stem from a woman of 80 years or more with active or convalescent COVID-19.

The rearrangement uses TRBV10-1 and TRBJ2-3, with D perhaps TRBD2 (5 bases). V was shortened by 0 bases and J by 2 bases, with 15 bases between the two germline ends. This CDR3 contains 17 residues. Per the germline V gene, CDR1 is WNHNN and CDR2 is SYGVQD (reference sequence). The CDR3, as DNA: TGCGCCAGCAGTGAGTCAGGGAGAGGCAGGTACACAGATACGCAGTATTTT. This translates into CASSESGRGRYTDTQYF.

This clone has just a few counts. The chain combines TRBV20-1 with TRBJ2-3; D uncertain. This CDR3 contains 13 residues. V lost 3 bases and J lost 2, with 9 bases in between. Germline CDR1 and CDR2: DFQATT and SNEGSKA (reference sequence). This chain's CDR3 is CSASNYFTDTQYF. As DNA, the CDR3 is TGCAGTGCTAGTAACTACTTCACAGATACGCAGTATTTT.

The chain employs TRBV5-5 and TRBJ1-6; 9 bases fit TRBD1. Trimming at V came to 5 bases and at J to 3 bases, leaving 6 bases not matched to a gene. This CDR3 is 16 amino acids long. The V gene's germline CDR1 is SGHKS and CDR2 YYEKEE (reference sequence). CDR3 residues: CASSQQGANYNSPLHF. CDR3 nucleotide sequence: TGTGCCAGCAGTCAACAGGGGGCGAACTATAATTCACCCCTCCACTTT.

The chain recombines TRBV2 with TRBJ1-4; a possible D gene is TRBD1 (5 bases). V was trimmed by 4 bases and J by 0 bases, leaving 9 bases between them. The V gene's germline CDR1 is SNHLY and CDR2 FYNNEI. CDR3 length: 15 amino acids. CDR3 DNA sequence: TGTGCCAGCAGTGGCTACAGGTCAACTAATGAAAAACTGTTTTTT. It translates to CASSGYRSTNEKLFF.

The chain recombines TRBV3-1 (or the pseudogene TRBV3-2) with TRBJ1-5; D call uncertain. The CDR3 is 13 residues long. Germline CDR1 LGHDT, CDR2 YNNKEL (reference sequence). V gave up 1 base and J gave up 11 bases, with 12 bases separating them. In DNA, the CDR3 is TGTGCCAGCAGCCAAGGAGTCGGGGTAGCCCAGCATTTT. Translated: CASSQGVGVAQHF.

The rearrangement links TRBV7-8 to TRBJ2-3; no definite D call. CDR3 length equals 16 residues. Trimming removed 5 bases from V and 4 bases from J, with 19 bases in between. Per germline, CDR1 SGHVS and CDR2 FQNEAQ. The CDR3 spells CASSQKYPSVADTQYF. In DNA, the CDR3 is TGTGCCAGCAGCCAAAAATATCCTAGTGTTGCAGATACGCAGTATTTT.

This chain uses TRBV13 with TRBJ1-3, with unresolved D. The CDR3 has 14 amino acids. Germline V lookup: CDR1 PRHDT, CDR2 FYEKMQ (reference sequence). V lost 2 bases and J lost 2, with 7 bases in between. As DNA, the CDR3 is TGTGCCAGCAGCTTACGAGGAACTGGAAACACCATATATTTT. Protein: CASSLRGTGNTIYF.

V gene TRBV4-2 combines with J gene TRBJ2-1; TRBD2 aligns across 10 bases. V was clipped by 1 base and J by 0 bases; unmatched bases: 0. The germline CDR1 and CDR2 sequences are LGHNA and YNFKEQ. The CDR3 length is 16 residues. This chain's CDR3 is CASSQASGGSYNEQFF. The CDR3 bases are TGTGCCAGCAGCCAAGCTAGCGGGGGCTCCTACAATGAGCAGTTCTTC.

The V gene is TRBV6-6, the J gene TRBJ1-4, with a possible D match to TRBD1 (5 bases). Trimming removed 7 bases at V and 12 bases at J, with 24 bases between. Looked up from germline, CDR1 is MNHNY and CDR2 is SVGAGI (reference sequence). This CDR3 has 15 residues. The CDR3 bases are TGTGCCAGCACCCAAAGGCGTCTCGACAGATTAGAACTGTTTTTT. It specifies CASTQRRLDRLELFF.

The J gene is TRBJ1-2, the V gene TRBV30, with 9 bases matching TRBD1. Germline values: CDR1 GTSNPN, CDR2 SVGIG (reference sequence). V was pared by 4 bases and J by 6 bases, with 6 bases of the junction left unmatched. This CDR3 region has 13 residues. The DNA for the CDR3 is TGTGCCTGGACCCCCGGGACAGGGCATGGCTACACCTTC. It translates to CAWTPGTGHGYTF.

The chain carries TRBV7-2 and TRBJ1-2; weak D call: TRBD1 (6 bases). V was pared by 1 base and J by 2 bases, with 11 bases between. CDR3 size: 15 residues. CDR1 SGHTA and CDR2 FQGNSA come from the germline V gene. As DNA, the CDR3 is TGTGCCAGCAGCTTAGTTGGCAGGGGAAACTATGGCTACACCTTC. Translated: CASSLVGRGNYGYTF. The full variable domain, in which reference TRBV7-2 and TRBJ1-2 provide the parts outside the CDR3, is GAGVSQSPSNKVTEKGKDVELRCDPISGHTALYWYRQSLGQGLEFLIYFQGNSAPDKSGLPSDRFSAERTGGSVSTLTIQRTQQEDSAVYLCASSLVGRGNYGYTFGSGTRLTVV.

The gene calls are TRBV24-1 and TRBJ2-1; 10 bases agree with TRBD2. Losses at the gene ends were 0 bases for V and 3 bases for J; bases not matched to a gene: 4. CDR3 length: 17 residues. Germline values: CDR1 KGHDR, CDR2 SFDVKD. CDR3 DNA sequence: TGTGCCACCAGTGATTTGAATAGCGGGGGGCACTACAATGAGCAGTTCTTC. Translation gives CATSDLNSGGHYNEQFF.

The chain employs TRBV2 and TRBJ2-5, with D possibly TRBD2 on 6 matching bases. Germline-derived CDR1 and CDR2 are SNHLY and FYNNEI. The CDR3 is 15 residues long. V lost 6 bases, J lost 5 bases, and 19 bases lay in between. The CDR3, as DNA: TGTGCCAGCAGCGGGGGACTGGCTAAGGAGGAGACCCAGTACTTC. Amino acids: CASSGGLAKEETQYF.

This chain links TRBV19 with TRBJ1-2; D call uncertain. Germline loops: CDR1 LNHDA, CDR2 SQIVND (reference sequence). This CDR3 spans 11 amino acids. The V end was cut by 5 bases, the J end by 10 bases, with 11 bases between. CDR3 amino acids: CASSLAGIYTF. The CDR3 bases are TGTGCCAGTAGTTTGGCAGGAATCTACACCTTC.

The rearrangement uses TRBV30 and TRBJ1-4, with TRBD1 matching over 7 bases. Unmatched junction bases numbered 8, after V lost 0 bases and J lost 7 bases. The CDR3 spans 15 residues. Germline CDR1 reads GTSNPN; CDR2 reads SVGIG (reference sequence). The CDR3 reads CAWSVGGGLGEKLFF. CDR3 bases: TGTGCCTGGAGTGTAGGAGGGGGCCTCGGTGAAAAACTGTTTTTT.

The gene calls are TRBV5-5 and TRBJ1-2, with D possibly TRBD1 on 6 matching bases. The CDR3 has 18 residues. Trimming cost V 1 base and J 6 bases, with 25 bases left between them. Looked up from germline, CDR1 is SGHKS and CDR2 is YYEKEE (reference sequence). CDR3 nucleotides: TGTGCCAGCAGCTTGCCCGGAGAGTTCATCGGGACACAGAATGGCTACACCTTC. Amino acids: CASSLPGEFIGTQNGYTF.

This rearrangement joins TRBV7-2 to TRBJ2-2, with 8 bases identical to TRBD1. The junction had 6 bases not matched to a gene; V was cut back by 5 bases and J by 4 bases. Looked up from germline, CDR1 is SGHTA and CDR2 is FQGNSA. The CDR3 consists of 15 residues. CDR3 nucleotide sequence: TGTGCCAGCAGCCGGGACAGGACCCTCACCGGGGAGCTGTTTTTT. This codes for CASSRDRTLTGELFF.

The chain uses TRBV18 and TRBJ2-1; D remains ambiguous. CDR1 is KGHSH and CDR2 is LQKENI in the germline V gene. The CDR3 has 14 amino acids. Trimming shortened V by 4 bases and J by 0 bases, and 7 bases separated the two germline ends. The DNA of the CDR3 is TGTGCCAGCTCACAGACTGTCTCCTACAATGAGCAGTTCTTC. Its protein is CASSQTVSYNEQFF.

This chain joins TRBV10-1 and TRBJ1-1; 7 positions match TRBD1. Trimming removed 8 bases from V and 1 base from J; junction bases left unmatched: 13. The CDR3 is 16 residues long. CDR1 is WNHNN, CDR2 SYGVQD, per germline (reference sequence). In DNA, the CDR3 is TGCGCCAGCGGAACGGAGGGGGCAGTGGGGAACACTGAAGCTTTCTTT. The encoded protein is CASGTEGAVGNTEAFF.

The genes are TRBV5-1 and TRBJ2-5, with a weak D call TRBD1 (6 bases). The CDR3 sequence is 17 residues long. Looked up from germline, CDR1 is SGHRS and CDR2 is YFSETQ. V shed 0 bases and J shed 4 bases, with 19 bases lying between them. Written as DNA, the CDR3 is TGCGCCAGCAGCTTGGCCGGGGACATACTGGCGGGAGAGACCCAGTACTTC. It translates to CASSLAGDILAGETQYF.

The rearrangement links TRBV7-6 to TRBJ2-5, with 12 bases lining up with TRBD2. The CDR3 has 15 amino acids. Germline trimming cut 4 bases from V and 5 bases from J; bases unmatched to any gene: 5. Germline loops: CDR1 SGHVS, CDR2 FNYEAQ. CDR3 amino acids: CASSSLAGGWETQYF. The CDR3 coding sequence is TGTGCCAGCAGCTCCCTAGCGGGGGGGTGGGAGACCCAGTACTTC.

The chain uses TRBV5-1 and TRBJ2-5; 7 bases map to TRBD1. Germline-derived CDR1 and CDR2 are SGHRS and YFSETQ. The V segment lost 6 bases and the J segment 3 bases; nucleotides outside the gene matches: 8. The CDR3 spans 14 residues. The CDR3 region is CASMAAGGKETQYF. In DNA, the CDR3 is TGCGCCAGCATGGCCGCAGGGGGAAAAGAGACCCAGTACTTC.

The chain carries TRBV5-8 and TRBJ2-5, with 10 bases lining up with TRBD1. With V trimmed by 4 bases and J by 3 bases, 6 bases remained unmatched. The CDR3 contains 15 residues. Germline values: CDR1 SGHTS, CDR2 YDEGEE. The CDR3 loop reads CASSRRGQGEETQYF. The CDR3 nucleotides are TGTGCCAGCAGCCGCCGAGGACAGGGGGAAGAGACCCAGTACTTC.

Here the CDR3 DNA reads TGTGCCTGGAGGGGCAGGGGTCGATACGAGCAGTACTTC. It codes for CAWRGRGRYEQYF. The chain links TRBV30 to TRBJ2-7, with D perhaps matching TRBD1 (6 bases). The CDR3 runs to 13 residues. Trimming took off 3 bases at V and 4 bases at J, with 13 bases between the two ends. Germline CDR1 is GTSNPN and CDR2 is SVGIG (reference sequence).

The chain links TRBV7-9 to TRBJ2-4; TRBD2 aligns across 8 bases. Germline CDR1 reads SEHNR; CDR2 reads FQNEAQ (reference sequence). This CDR3 region has 15 residues. Losses at the gene ends were 0 bases for V and 9 bases for J; bases not matched to a gene: 7. The CDR3 is CASSLAGVAGGIQYF. The DNA for the CDR3 is TGTGCCAGCAGCTTAGCAGGGGTCGCGGGAGGCATTCAGTACTTC.

CDR3 amino acids: CASSLAGADTQYF. In DNA form, the CDR3 reads TGTGCCAGCAGCTTAGCGGGGGCAGATACGCAGTATTTT. The chain has TRBV11-3 and TRBJ2-3; D might be TRBD2 (6 bases). The V end was cut by 1 base, the J end by 4 bases, with 6 bases between. This CDR3 contains 13 residues. Germline V CDR1 and CDR2: SGHNT, YENEEA.

The chain is built from TRBV5-1 and TRBJ2-3; TRBD1 matches 9 bases. Germline CDR1 is SGHRS and CDR2 is YFSETQ. The V and J ends lost 7 bases and 3 bases, in that order; junction bases with no gene match: 6. CDR3 size: 14 residues. CDR3 sequence: CASGPDRGTDTQYF. The CDR3 coding sequence is TGCGCCAGCGGCCCGGACAGGGGTACAGATACGCAGTATTTT.

The CDR3 DNA is TGTGCCAGCAGCCAAGGAGGGACTAGCGGGGCCTATGAGCAGTTCTTC. It specifies CASSQGGTSGAYEQFF. V is TRBV4-2 and J is TRBJ2-1; 13 nucleotides match TRBD2. This CDR3 is 16 amino acids long. The germline V gene encodes CDR1 LGHNA and CDR2 YNFKEQ. Trimming removed 1 base from V and 8 bases from J; junction bases left unmatched: 5.

This sequence joins TRBV20-1 and TRBJ2-7; TRBD1 agrees at 7 bases. V lost 5 bases and J lost 6; bases outside the gene matches: 4. From germline, CDR1 is DFQATT and CDR2 SNEGSKA (reference sequence). The CDR3 spans 11 residues. The CDR3 here is CSARTGAEQYF. CDR3 coding DNA: TGCAGTGCTCGAACAGGGGCCGAGCAGTACTTC.

This chain connects TRBV24-1 to TRBJ1-2; 7 bases are shared with TRBD1. Germline values: CDR1 KGHDR, CDR2 SFDVKD. The CDR3 is made up of 17 amino acids. Trimming cost V 4 bases and J 2 bases; bases outside gene matches: 12. CDR3 nucleotide sequence: TGTGCCACCAGTGAAAGGACAGGAGCCCAGGAGAACTATGGCTACACCTTC. Protein: CATSERTGAQENYGYTF.

This rearrangement joins TRBV18 to TRBJ1-4; TRBD1 is a possible D gene (6 bases). V lost 4 bases to trimming and J lost 5 bases, with 11 bases between them. CDR1 and CDR2 from the germline V gene are KGHSH and LQKENI. This CDR3 is built from 14 residues. Here the CDR3 DNA reads TGTGCCAGCTCACGGACAGCGACGAATGAAAAACTGTTTTTT. Protein product: CASSRTATNEKLFF.

The rearrangement uses TRBV12-3 or TRBV12-4 and TRBJ1-1; possibly TRBD1 for D (5 bases). Trimming took off 2 bases at V and 7 bases at J, with 11 bases between the two ends. This CDR3 contains 13 residues. CDR3 coding DNA: TGTGCCAGCAGTTTAACGTCGGGACTTGAAGCTTTCTTT. Its protein is CASSLTSGLEAFF.